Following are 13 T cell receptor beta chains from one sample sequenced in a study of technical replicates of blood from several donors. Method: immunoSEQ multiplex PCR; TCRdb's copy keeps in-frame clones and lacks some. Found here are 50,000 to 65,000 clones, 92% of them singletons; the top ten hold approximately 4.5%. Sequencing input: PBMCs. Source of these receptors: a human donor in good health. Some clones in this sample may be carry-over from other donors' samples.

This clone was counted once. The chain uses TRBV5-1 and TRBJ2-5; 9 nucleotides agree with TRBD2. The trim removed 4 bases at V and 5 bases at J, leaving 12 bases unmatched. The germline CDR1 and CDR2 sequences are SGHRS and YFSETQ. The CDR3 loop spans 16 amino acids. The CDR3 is CASSPLTSGLRETQYF. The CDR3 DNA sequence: TGCGCCAGCAGCCCCCTGACTAGCGGCCTCCGGGAGACCCAGTACTTC. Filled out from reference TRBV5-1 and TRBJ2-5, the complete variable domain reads KAGVTQTPRYLIKTRGQQVTLSCSPISGHRSVSWYQQTPGQGLQFLFEYFSETQRNKGNFPGRFSGRQFSNSRSEMNVSTLELGDSALYLCASSPLTSGLRETQYFGPGTRLLVL.

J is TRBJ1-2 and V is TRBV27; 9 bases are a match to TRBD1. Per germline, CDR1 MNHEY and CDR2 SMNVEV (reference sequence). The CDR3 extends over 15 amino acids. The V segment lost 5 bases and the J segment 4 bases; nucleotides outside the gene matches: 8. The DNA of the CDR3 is TGTGCCAGCAGTCTCAACCGGGACAGGGTCTATGGCTACACCTTC. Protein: CASSLNRDRVYGYTF.

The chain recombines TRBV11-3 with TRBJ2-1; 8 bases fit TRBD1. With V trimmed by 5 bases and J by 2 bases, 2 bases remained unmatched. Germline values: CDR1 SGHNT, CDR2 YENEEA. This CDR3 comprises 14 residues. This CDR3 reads CASSPQGAYNEQFF. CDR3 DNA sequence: TGTGCCAGCAGCCCACAGGGGGCCTACAATGAGCAGTTCTTC.

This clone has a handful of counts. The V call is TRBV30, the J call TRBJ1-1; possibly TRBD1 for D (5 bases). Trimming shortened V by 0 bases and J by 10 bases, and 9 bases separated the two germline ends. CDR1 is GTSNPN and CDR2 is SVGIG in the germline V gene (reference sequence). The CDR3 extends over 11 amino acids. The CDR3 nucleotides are TGTGCCTGGAGTGTTTTGGGGGGAGCTTTCTTT. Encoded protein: CAWSVLGGAFF.

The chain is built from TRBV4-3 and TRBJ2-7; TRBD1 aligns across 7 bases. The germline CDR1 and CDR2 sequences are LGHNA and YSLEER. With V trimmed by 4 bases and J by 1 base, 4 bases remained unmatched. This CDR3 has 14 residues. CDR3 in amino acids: CASSRDSESYEQYF. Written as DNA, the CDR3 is TGCGCCAGCAGCCGGGACAGCGAGTCCTACGAGCAGTACTTC.

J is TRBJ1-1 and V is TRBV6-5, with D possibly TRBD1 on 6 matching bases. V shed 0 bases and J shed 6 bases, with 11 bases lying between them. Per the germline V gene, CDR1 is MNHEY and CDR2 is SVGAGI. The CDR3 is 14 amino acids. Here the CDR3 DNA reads TGTGCCAGCAGTTACTCGAGGGGGGGAGCTGAAGCTTTCTTT. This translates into CASSYSRGGAEAFF.

In nucleotides, the CDR3 is TGTGCCAGCAGTGAAGCTTCGGGGGGCCATGAGCAGTTCTTC. Its translation is CASSEASGGHEQFF. The rearrangement links TRBV6-1 to TRBJ2-1; perhaps TRBD2 as D (7 bases). V lost 0 bases, J lost 8 bases, and 11 bases lay in between. CDR1 and CDR2 from the germline V gene are MNHNS and SASEGT. The CDR3 is made up of 14 amino acids.

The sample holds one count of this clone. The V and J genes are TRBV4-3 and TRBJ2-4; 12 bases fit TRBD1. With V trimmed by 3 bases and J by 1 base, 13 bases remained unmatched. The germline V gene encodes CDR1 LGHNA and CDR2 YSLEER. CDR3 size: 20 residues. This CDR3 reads CASSHSLGTGGGSAKNIQYF. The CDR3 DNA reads TGCGCCAGCAGCCACTCGCTGGGGACAGGGGGCGGTTCGGCCAAAAACATTCAGTACTTC.

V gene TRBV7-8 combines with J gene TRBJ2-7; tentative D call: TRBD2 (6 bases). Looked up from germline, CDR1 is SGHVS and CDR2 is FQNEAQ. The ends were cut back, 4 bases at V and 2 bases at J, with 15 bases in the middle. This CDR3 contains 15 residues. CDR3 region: CASSSTLARAYEQYF. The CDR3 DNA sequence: TGTGCCAGCAGCTCCACCCTAGCGCGGGCCTACGAGCAGTACTTC.

The CDR3 DNA sequence: TGTGCCAGCAGTAGCCGGGAGCCGGGAGGAAACGAGCAGTACTTC. Translated, it gives CASSSREPGGNEQYF. This sequence joins TRBV6-5 and TRBJ2-7; the match to TRBD2 covers 7 bases. Germline CDR1 reads MNHEY; CDR2 reads SVGAGI. The CDR3 has 15 amino acids. After removal of 5 bases from V and 5 bases from J, the junction contained 12 bases not matched to a gene.

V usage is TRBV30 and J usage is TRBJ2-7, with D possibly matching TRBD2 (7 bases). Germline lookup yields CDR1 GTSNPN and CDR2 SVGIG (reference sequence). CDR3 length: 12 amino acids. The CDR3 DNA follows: TGTGCTTCGGCCTGGGGGGGGCGAGAGCAGTACTTC. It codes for CASAWGGREQYF.

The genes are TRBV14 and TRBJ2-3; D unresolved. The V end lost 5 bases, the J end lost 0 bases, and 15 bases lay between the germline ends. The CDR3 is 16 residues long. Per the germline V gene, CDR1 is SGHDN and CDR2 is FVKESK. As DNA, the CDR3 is TGTGCCAGCAGCAACCTTTTGGCCCTTAGCACAGATACGCAGTATTTT. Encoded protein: CASSNLLALSTDTQYF.

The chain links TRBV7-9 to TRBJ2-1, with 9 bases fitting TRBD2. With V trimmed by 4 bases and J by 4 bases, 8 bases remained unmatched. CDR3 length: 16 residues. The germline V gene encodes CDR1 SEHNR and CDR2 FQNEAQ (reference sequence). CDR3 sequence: CASSSRLAAVYNEQFF. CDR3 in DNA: TGTGCCAGCAGCTCACGACTAGCGGCTGTATACAATGAGCAGTTCTTC.